A single TCR beta chain is shown here with its context. Its antigen is currently unknown. The data stem from a study of T cells in Graves' hyperthyroidism and ophthalmopathy. At the level of the study: Blood from the periphery was taken at initial diagnosis, before any treatment.

Looked up from germline, CDR1 is MNHEY and CDR2 is SMNVEV (reference sequence). The CDR3 is 16 amino acids. After removal of 2 bases from V and 1 base from J, the junction contained 8 bases not matched to a gene. Study conclusions and caveats: Appearing also in blood were most of the thyroid clonotypes expanded above 0.001. Separating ophthalmopathy from stable hyperthyroidism was achieved by a 13 V-J model.

Amplified TCR beta CDR3 regions derived from RNA transcripts. The TCR CDR3 first-round RT-PCR relied on the HTBI primer set. TCRdb independently ran MiXCR on the multiplex PCR reads; one entry per CDR3 protein. The sample lists around 600,000 distinct CDR3 sequences, 12% to 15% occurring once. The study excluded patients with uncontrolled infection, other autoimmune disease, pregnancy or lactation. This rearrangement joins TRBV27 to TRBJ2-7; 7 bases line up with TRBD2. Input material: blood. This clonotype was obtained from a woman younger than 30 with Graves' ophthalmopathy. CDR3 sequence reads: CASSLRASGTSYEQYF. As DNA, the CDR3 is TGTGCCAGCAGTTTACGCGCTAGCGGTACATCCTACGAGCAGTACTTC.